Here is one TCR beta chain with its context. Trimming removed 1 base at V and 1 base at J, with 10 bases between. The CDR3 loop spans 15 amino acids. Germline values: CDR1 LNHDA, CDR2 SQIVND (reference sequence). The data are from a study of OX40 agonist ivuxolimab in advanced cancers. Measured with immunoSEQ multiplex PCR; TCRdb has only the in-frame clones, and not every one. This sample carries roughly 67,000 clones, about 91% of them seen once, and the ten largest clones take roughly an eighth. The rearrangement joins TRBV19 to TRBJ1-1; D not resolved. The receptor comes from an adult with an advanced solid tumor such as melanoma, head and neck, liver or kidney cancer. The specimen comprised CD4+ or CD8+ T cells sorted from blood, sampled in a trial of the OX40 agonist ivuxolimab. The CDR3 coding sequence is TGTGCCAGTAGTATAGGGCCAGGAGAGAACACTGAAGCTTTCTTT. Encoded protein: CASSIGPGENTEAFF.